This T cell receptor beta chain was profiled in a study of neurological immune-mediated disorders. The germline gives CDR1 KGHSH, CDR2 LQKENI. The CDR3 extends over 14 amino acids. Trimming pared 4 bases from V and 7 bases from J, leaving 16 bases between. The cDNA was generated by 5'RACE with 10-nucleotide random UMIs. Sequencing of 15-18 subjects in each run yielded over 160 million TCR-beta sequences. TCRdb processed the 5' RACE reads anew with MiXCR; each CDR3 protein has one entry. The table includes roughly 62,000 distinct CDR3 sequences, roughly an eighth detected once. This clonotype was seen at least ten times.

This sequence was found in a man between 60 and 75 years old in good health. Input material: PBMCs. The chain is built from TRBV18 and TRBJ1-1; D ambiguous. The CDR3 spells CASSLGGQIIEAFF. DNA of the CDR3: TGTGCCAGCTCACTCGGTGGGCAGATTATTGAAGCTTTCTTT.